The rows below give T cell receptor beta chains drawn from one sample of a study of T-cell memory formation after mild COVID-19. TCRdb passed the 5' RACE reads through MiXCR, listing each CDR3 protein once. This table has under 600,000 distinct CDR3 sequences, about 20% appearing once. The sample was PBMCs or a T cell subset sorted from them (not recorded which). The receptors here all came from an adult woman who had mild COVID-19 (a few samples of this study predate the infection). Cell type and time point are not known. The conserved cysteine and the conserved F or W are not part of the CDR3 here. Each record gives: D gene, clone size, V gene, CDR3 protein. The D gene is left open where the match is weak. The size field is filled for only some rows; it gives once, few, many or a size class.

-	-	TRBV7-2	ASILEGNNEKLF
-	few	TRBV19	ASSIRISTDTQY
-	few	TRBV13	ASSIVGRYSGANVLT
TRBD1	many	TRBV5-5	ASSLDRGNSYEQY
-	-	TRBV29-1	SVDVGQGSYEQY
-	-	TRBV6-5	ASRREGRNRRLYTEAF
-	-	TRBV7-9	ASSLVGSSEAF
-	-	TRBV5-6	ASSLAAAGEGSPLH
TRBD2	few	TRBV4-3	ASSQDRSSGLYNEQF
-	-	TRBV6-2/TRBV6-3	ASRFSAGNYGYT
-	-	TRBV20-1	SARDQGTGAYGYT
TRBD1	few	TRBV9	ASSVGSGTGNYGYT
TRBD2	-	TRBV20-1	SASRLTSGRYNEQF
TRBD2	few	TRBV4-2	ASSLGTSGNYEQY
TRBD1	many	TRBV5-1	ASSFGTELLAKNIQY
TRBD1	few	TRBV6-5	ASKFDAGTGYGYT
-	few	TRBV10-3	AISEGPAADTQY
-	-	TRBV3-1	ASSLLGVPEAF
-	many	TRBV5-5	ASSSRTVDNSPLH
-	-	TRBV7-9	ASSIYGYT
TRBD1	few	TRBV5-6	ASGRQGTSYEQY
-	-	TRBV24-1	ATGPLGSNQPQH
TRBD2	few	TRBV29-1	SVLSGRSADTQY
-	few	TRBV5-5	ASSSTMGYGYT
-	few	TRBV7-6	ASSLDGGLRGTGELF
TRBD1	-	TRBV7-9	ASSSGQGPGELF
TRBD2	few	TRBV10-3	AISDLAGGPNEQF
-	-	TRBV7-8	ASSLAGAGVDSPLH
-	-	TRBV7-9	ASSWTVGPDTQY